These T cell receptor beta chains were read from a single sample in a study of T cell responses to AZD1222 COVID-19 vaccine. Sequencing was performed with immunoSEQ multiplex PCR; in TCRdb, only in-frame clones are kept and a portion is missing. Altogether about 150,000 clones are present, approximately 90% being singletons, with the ten largest covering 1.1% to 1.5%. The sequencing used peripheral blood, collected on day 0 of AZD1222 vaccination. The receptors were gathered from an adult in good health. Both conserved end residues are part of each CDR3. Each record gives: J gene, clone size, D gene, V gene, CDR3 protein, CDR3 DNA. The D gene is left open where the match is weak. Only some rows state a clone size, as once, few, many or a class for expanded clones.

j_call: TRBJ2-5; clone_size: .; d_call: .; v_call: TRBV11-1; cdr3_aa: CASSLDQKETQYF; cdr3_nt: TGTGCCAGCAGCTTAGATCAGAAAGAGACCCAGTACTTC
j_call: TRBJ2-7; clone_size: .; d_call: .; v_call: TRBV19; cdr3_aa: CASIAAGQYF; cdr3_nt: TGTGCCAGTATCGCGGCCGGGCAGTACTTC
j_call: TRBJ1-1; clone_size: .; d_call: .; v_call: TRBV6-5; cdr3_aa: CASTLPGTAYTEAFF; cdr3_nt: TGTGCCAGCACCCTTCCCGGGACGGCTTACACTGAAGCTTTCTTT
j_call: TRBJ1-6; clone_size: once; d_call: .; v_call: TRBV7-9; cdr3_aa: CASSLQGSYNSPLHF; cdr3_nt: TGTGCCAGCAGCTTACAGGGCTCCTATAATTCACCCCTCCACTTT
j_call: TRBJ2-5; clone_size: .; d_call: .; v_call: TRBV5-1; cdr3_aa: CASSLSGGGETQYF; cdr3_nt: TGCGCCAGCAGCTTGTCCGGGGGCGGGGAGACCCAGTACTTC
j_call: TRBJ1-4; clone_size: .; d_call: .; v_call: TRBV28; cdr3_aa: CASSSPITVATNEKLFF; cdr3_nt: TGTGCCAGCAGTTCACCCATTACAGTTGCAACTAATGAAAAACTGTTTTTT
j_call: TRBJ2-7; clone_size: .; d_call: TRBD1; v_call: TRBV3-1/TRBV3-2; cdr3_aa: CASSRWGQAPYEQYF; cdr3_nt: TGTGCCAGCAGCCGGTGGGGACAGGCCCCCTACGAGCAGTACTTC
j_call: TRBJ1-4; clone_size: .; d_call: .; v_call: TRBV5-5; cdr3_aa: CASSSPTRAGEKLFF; cdr3_nt: TGTGCCAGCAGCTCCCCCACGAGGGCAGGAGAAAAACTGTTTTTT
j_call: TRBJ1-1; clone_size: .; d_call: TRBD1; v_call: TRBV2; cdr3_aa: CASSAWDRGTEAFF; cdr3_nt: TGTGCCAGCAGTGCTTGGGACAGGGGAACTGAAGCTTTCTTT
j_call: TRBJ1-5; clone_size: .; d_call: .; v_call: TRBV18; cdr3_aa: CASSPAGGNQPQHF; cdr3_nt: TGTGCCAGCTCACCAGCAGGGGGCAATCAGCCCCAGCATTTT
j_call: TRBJ1-2; clone_size: .; d_call: .; v_call: TRBV25-1; cdr3_aa: CASSEFSDSALRGGYTF; cdr3_nt: TGTGCCAGCAGTGAATTTTCGGACAGCGCCCTACGCGGTGGCTACACCTTC
j_call: TRBJ1-1; clone_size: .; d_call: TRBD1; v_call: TRBV5-4; cdr3_aa: CASSLDRGRETEAFF; cdr3_nt: TGTGCCAGCAGCCTGGACAGGGGGCGTGAAACTGAAGCTTTCTTT
j_call: TRBJ2-7; clone_size: .; d_call: TRBD1; v_call: TRBV4-2; cdr3_aa: CASSTQVGTVYEQYF; cdr3_nt: TGTGCCAGCAGCACGCAGGTAGGGACAGTCTACGAGCAGTACTTC
j_call: TRBJ1-4; clone_size: .; d_call: .; v_call: TRBV6-5; cdr3_aa: CASFEQGYGKLFF; cdr3_nt: TGTGCCAGCTTTGAGCAGGGATATGGAAAACTGTTTTTT
j_call: TRBJ2-1; clone_size: .; d_call: .; v_call: TRBV9; cdr3_aa: CASSVAGSSSYNEQFF; cdr3_nt: TGTGCCAGCAGCGTAGCCGGTTCAAGCTCCTACAATGAGCAGTTCTTC
j_call: TRBJ1-1; clone_size: .; d_call: .; v_call: TRBV10-1; cdr3_aa: CASGDGNTEAFF; cdr3_nt: TGCGCCAGCGGGGACGGGAACACTGAAGCTTTCTTT
j_call: TRBJ1-1; clone_size: .; d_call: .; v_call: TRBV10-3; cdr3_aa: CAISSGSDTEAFF; cdr3_nt: TGTGCCATCAGTAGCGGGTCCGACACTGAAGCTTTCTTT
j_call: TRBJ2-3; clone_size: once; d_call: .; v_call: TRBV5-1; cdr3_aa: CASAQEGLPRDTQYF; cdr3_nt: TGCGCCAGCGCGCAGGAGGGACTCCCCCGAGATACGCAGTATTTT
j_call: TRBJ1-2; clone_size: .; d_call: .; v_call: TRBV9; cdr3_aa: CASSHNLAGGQGYTF; cdr3_nt: TGTGCCAGCAGCCACAACCTCGCCGGGGGGCAAGGCTACACCTTC
j_call: TRBJ1-6; clone_size: many; d_call: TRBD1; v_call: TRBV6-5; cdr3_aa: CASRSQGKDSPLHF; cdr3_nt: TGTGCCAGCAGGTCACAGGGGAAGGATTCACCCCTCCACTTT
j_call: TRBJ2-1; clone_size: .; d_call: TRBD2; v_call: TRBV27; cdr3_aa: CASTTSGSSYNEQFF; cdr3_nt: TGTGCCAGCACAACTAGCGGGAGCTCCTACAATGAGCAGTTCTTC
j_call: TRBJ1-2; clone_size: .; d_call: TRBD1; v_call: TRBV7-2; cdr3_aa: CASSVDRVAGYTF; cdr3_nt: TGTGCCAGCAGCGTCGACAGGGTTGCTGGCTACACCTTC
j_call: TRBJ2-7; clone_size: .; d_call: TRBD1; v_call: TRBV4-1; cdr3_aa: CASSQGTGTYEQYF; cdr3_nt: TGCGCCAGCAGCCAAGGGACAGGGACCTACGAGCAGTACTTC
j_call: TRBJ1-5; clone_size: .; d_call: TRBD1; v_call: TRBV30; cdr3_aa: CAWSVQGAYQPQHF; cdr3_nt: TGTGCCTGGAGTGTTCAGGGGGCCTACCAGCCCCAGCATTTT
j_call: TRBJ1-1; clone_size: .; d_call: TRBD1; v_call: TRBV5-5; cdr3_aa: CASSTGGANPGAFF; cdr3_nt: TGTGCCAGCAGTACAGGGGGCGCGAACCCGGGGGCTTTCTTT
j_call: TRBJ1-6; clone_size: .; d_call: .; v_call: TRBV7-9; cdr3_aa: CASSPKGDNSPLHF; cdr3_nt: TGTGCCAGCAGCCCCAAGGGTGATAATTCACCCCTCCACTTT
j_call: TRBJ1-1; clone_size: .; d_call: .; v_call: TRBV5-1; cdr3_aa: CASSASSSGTEAFF; cdr3_nt: TGCGCCAGCAGCGCCTCTAGCTCGGGGACTGAAGCTTTCTTT
j_call: TRBJ2-6; clone_size: .; d_call: .; v_call: TRBV6-6; cdr3_aa: CASTQGYSGANVLTF; cdr3_nt: TGTGCCAGCACCCAGGGATACTCTGGGGCCAACGTCCTGACTTTC
j_call: TRBJ1-1; clone_size: .; d_call: TRBD1; v_call: TRBV4-1; cdr3_aa: CASSQEGTGGMNTEAFF; cdr3_nt: TGCGCCAGCAGCCAAGAAGGGACAGGGGGAATGAACACTGAAGCTTTCTTT
j_call: TRBJ2-7; clone_size: few; d_call: TRBD2; v_call: TRBV15; cdr3_aa: CATSITTSGAYEQYF; cdr3_nt: TGTGCCACCAGCATAACGACTAGCGGAGCCTACGAGCAGTACTTC
j_call: TRBJ1-5; clone_size: .; d_call: .; v_call: TRBV19; cdr3_aa: CASSTGFNQPQHF; cdr3_nt: TGTGCCAGTAGTACCGGCTTCAATCAGCCCCAGCATTTT
j_call: TRBJ1-4; clone_size: .; d_call: .; v_call: TRBV7-9; cdr3_aa: CASSPLGSGGEKLFF; cdr3_nt: TGTGCCAGCAGCCCGTTGGGGAGTGGCGGGGAAAAACTGTTTTTT
j_call: TRBJ1-1; clone_size: .; d_call: .; v_call: TRBV6-6; cdr3_aa: CASSMTTGTEAFF; cdr3_nt: TGTGCCAGCAGTATGACGACGGGAACTGAAGCTTTCTTT
j_call: TRBJ2-3; clone_size: .; d_call: .; v_call: TRBV5-6; cdr3_aa: CASSLYGSSTDTQYF; cdr3_nt: TGTGCCAGCAGCTTGTATGGATCTAGCACAGATACGCAGTATTTT
j_call: TRBJ2-7; clone_size: once; d_call: TRBD1; v_call: TRBV7-9; cdr3_aa: CASSRDSHSYEQYF; cdr3_nt: TGTGCCAGCAGCCGGGACAGTCACTCCTACGAGCAGTACTTC
j_call: TRBJ1-1; clone_size: few; d_call: TRBD1; v_call: TRBV3-1/TRBV3-2; cdr3_aa: CASSRDSMNTEAFF; cdr3_nt: TGTGCCAGCAGCCGGGACAGCATGAACACTGAAGCTTTCTTT
j_call: TRBJ2-3; clone_size: .; d_call: .; v_call: TRBV27; cdr3_aa: CASSFTLSTDTQYF; cdr3_nt: TGTGCCAGCAGTTTCACTCTAAGCACAGATACGCAGTATTTT
j_call: TRBJ1-1; clone_size: .; d_call: .; v_call: TRBV3-1/TRBV3-2; cdr3_aa: CASSQFLEDTEAFF; cdr3_nt: TGTGCCAGCAGCCAATTTTTGGAGGACACTGAAGCTTTCTTT
j_call: TRBJ2-5; clone_size: .; d_call: .; v_call: TRBV19; cdr3_aa: CASSISTQETQYF; cdr3_nt: TGTGCCAGTAGTATATCGACTCAAGAGACCCAGTACTTC
j_call: TRBJ1-2; clone_size: .; d_call: TRBD1; v_call: TRBV5-1; cdr3_aa: CASSVTGDYGYTF; cdr3_nt: TGCGCCAGCAGCGTAACAGGGGACTATGGCTACACCTTC
j_call: TRBJ1-5; clone_size: .; d_call: .; v_call: TRBV6-6; cdr3_aa: CATRLSPNQPQHF; cdr3_nt: TGTGCCACGCGACTGAGCCCGAATCAGCCCCAGCATTTT
j_call: TRBJ1-4; clone_size: .; d_call: .; v_call: TRBV9; cdr3_aa: CASSVGTGPNEKLFF; cdr3_nt: TGTGCCAGCAGCGTAGGGACTGGCCCCAATGAAAAACTGTTTTTT
j_call: TRBJ1-2; clone_size: .; d_call: TRBD1; v_call: TRBV11-2; cdr3_aa: CASSSGGGGYTF; cdr3_nt: TGTGCCAGCAGCTCAGGGGGAGGGGGCTACACCTTC
j_call: TRBJ2-5; clone_size: .; d_call: TRBD1; v_call: TRBV19; cdr3_aa: CASSIGQAKTQYF; cdr3_nt: TGTGCCAGTAGTATTGGACAGGCGAAGACCCAGTACTTC
j_call: TRBJ1-3; clone_size: .; d_call: .; v_call: TRBV4-3; cdr3_aa: CASSQDSVASGNTIYF; cdr3_nt: TGCGCCAGCAGCCAGGACAGCGTCGCCTCTGGAAACACCATATATTTT